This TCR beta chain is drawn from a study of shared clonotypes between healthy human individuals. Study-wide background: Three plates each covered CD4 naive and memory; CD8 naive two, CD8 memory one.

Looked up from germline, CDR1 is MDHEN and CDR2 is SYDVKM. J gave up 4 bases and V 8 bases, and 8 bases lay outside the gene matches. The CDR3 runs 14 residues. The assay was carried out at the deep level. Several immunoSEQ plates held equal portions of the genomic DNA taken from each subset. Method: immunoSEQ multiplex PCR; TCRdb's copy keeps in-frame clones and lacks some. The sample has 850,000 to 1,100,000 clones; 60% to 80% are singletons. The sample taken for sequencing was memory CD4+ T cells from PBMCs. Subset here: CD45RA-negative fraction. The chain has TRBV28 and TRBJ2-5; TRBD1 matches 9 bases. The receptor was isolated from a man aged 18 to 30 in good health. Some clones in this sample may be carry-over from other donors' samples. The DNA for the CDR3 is TGTGCCAGCGGACAGGGGTTAGGGAGAGAGACCCAGTACTTC. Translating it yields CASGQGLGRETQYF.